This TCR beta chain was observed in a study of Ad26.COV2.S vaccination and SARS-CoV-2 variants. Study context: Ad26.COV2.S arm of COV1001 included the donor.

V gave up 1 base and J gave up 11 bases, with 27 bases separating them. The CDR3 sequence is 18 residues long. Looked up from germline, CDR1 is SGHVS and CDR2 is FNYEAQ. Clones were sequenced by immunoSEQ multiplex PCR, and TCRdb holds only the in-frame ones, with some missing. The sample yields around 320,000 clones, 85% seen once. Treatment noted: some 20 received Ad26.COV2.S at low or high dose, single or two shots; several received placebo; per-sample allocation not given. The investigators took samples on day 63 after the first vaccine or placebo injection. Ad26.COV2.S expressed prefusion-stabilized spike from the original Wuhan strain.

The sample here was peripheral blood, taken in a trial of Ad26.COV2.S vaccine versus placebo. The source of this sequence is a person aged 18-60 years who received the Ad26.COV2.S COVID-19 vaccine or a placebo. The V call is TRBV7-6, the J call TRBJ1-5, with D unclear. In nucleotides, the CDR3 is TGTGCCAGCAGCTTAGGCGCCGGGTCCTCCTTAAACTTTGGGGCCCAGCATTTT. It encodes CASSLGAGSSLNFGAQHF.